This T cell receptor beta chain was recovered during a study of shared clonotypes between healthy human individuals. Study-wide background: The cohort comprised a couple of women and a few men. Their ages spanned 18 to 49 years.

CDR1 and CDR2 (germline): SGHTA, FQGTGA. The CDR3 totals 16 residues. V was shortened by 1 base and J by 2 bases, with 13 bases between the two germline ends. About this clone: Its antigen is currently unknown.

Clones were sequenced by immunoSEQ multiplex PCR, and TCRdb holds only the in-frame ones, with some missing. The table shows about 2.3 million clones, with over 85% occurring only once. Study results and caveats: Represented diversity (both genetic and exposure-history) was limited by the small number of donors. Generally, naive subsets came out with larger estimated richness than memory subsets.

This clonotype originated in a man aged 18 to 30 in good health. Some clones in this sample may be carry-over from other donors' samples. Sequenced sample: naive CD4+ T cells from PBMCs. As for subset: CD45RA+ positively selected. The genes are TRBV7-3 and TRBJ2-3; D possibly corresponds to TRBD2 (6 bases). The CDR3 loop is CASSLSRAGLTDTQYF. The CDR3 coding sequence is TGTGCCAGCAGCTTAAGTCGAGCGGGTCTCACAGATACGCAGTATTTT.